A single sample gave rise to the 22 T cell receptor beta chains below, sequenced in a study of T cells in Graves' hyperthyroidism and ophthalmopathy. The CDR3 regions of TCR beta were amplified from RNA transcripts. The HTBI set primed first-round TCR CDR3 RT-PCR. One entry per CDR3 protein, called by TCRdb with MiXCR from the multiplex PCR reads. The profile shows approximately 350,000 distinct CDR3 sequences, 15% of them singletons. Sample: blood. These receptor sequences come from a woman aged 60 to 75 with Graves' ophthalmopathy.

This clonotype was seen repeatedly, ten times or more. This chain connects TRBV19 to TRBJ2-1, with TRBD2 matching over 8 bases. The CDR3 spans 17 residues. With V trimmed by 2 bases and J by 7 bases, 13 bases remained unmatched. Germline lookup yields CDR1 LNHDA and CDR2 SQIVND (reference sequence). The CDR3 here is CASSIRSLAGLGNEQFF. The CDR3 DNA follows: TGTGCCAGTAGTATACGATCCCTAGCGGGCCTTGGGAATGAGCAGTTCTTC.

This clonotype has just a few counts. This chain links TRBV29-1 with TRBJ2-2; 8 nucleotides agree with TRBD1. Losses at the gene ends were 8 bases for V and 7 bases for J; bases not matched to a gene: 9. CDR1 and CDR2 from the germline V gene are SQVTM and ANQGSEA. CDR3 size: 13 residues. The CDR3: CSCRTGSNGELFF. The CDR3 nucleotides read TGCAGCTGCAGGACAGGGTCTAACGGGGAGCTGTTTTTT.

J is TRBJ1-6 and V is TRBV2; D is unresolved. V was trimmed by 7 bases and J by 2 bases, leaving 15 bases between them. Looked up from germline, CDR1 is SNHLY and CDR2 is FYNNEI. This CDR3 is 16 amino acids long. The CDR3 here is CASTTKSRAYNSPLHF. The CDR3 DNA follows: TGTGCCAGCACCACCAAATCTAGGGCCTATAATTCACCCCTCCACTTT.

In this sample, this clonotype turned up many times. The gene calls are TRBV18 and TRBJ1-5; TRBD1 matches 9 bases. The V gene's germline CDR1 is KGHSH and CDR2 LQKENI. This CDR3 region has 15 residues. J gave up 5 bases and V 4 bases, and 6 bases lay outside the gene matches. The DNA of the CDR3 is TGTGCCAGCTCACGGACAGGGGTCGGAGATCAGCCCCAGCATTTT. Amino acids: CASSRTGVGDQPQHF.

Ten or more counts support this clonotype. V is TRBV11-2 and J is TRBJ1-1, with D hard to call. CDR1 and CDR2 (germline): SGHAT, FQNNGV. The CDR3 has 13 amino acids. Trimming took 7 bases from V and 0 from J, leaving 9 bases between them. CDR3 sequence: CASTGPMNTEAFF. The CDR3 coding sequence is TGTGCCAGCACAGGCCCTATGAACACTGAAGCTTTCTTT.

The chain employs TRBV7-9 and TRBJ2-3; 7 bases are a match to TRBD2. The ends lost 1 base at V and 0 bases at J; junction bases unmatched: 7. There are 17 residues in the CDR3. Germline V lookup: CDR1 SEHNR, CDR2 FQNEAQ (reference sequence). CDR3 in DNA: TGTGCCAGCAGCTTAGGAGGCGGAGCGGGAAGCACAGATACGCAGTATTTT. It is translated as CASSLGGGAGSTDTQYF.

This clonotype occurred many times. The chain carries TRBV28 and TRBJ1-5; TRBD1 matches at 8 bases. The germline V gene encodes CDR1 MDHEN and CDR2 SYDVKM. The CDR3 contains 16 residues. The ends lost 6 bases at V and 7 bases at J; junction bases unmatched: 14. CDR3 residues: CASSPGQGRPGQPQHF. The DNA for the CDR3 is TGTGCCAGCAGCCCAGGACAGGGACGGCCGGGACAGCCCCAGCATTTT.

This clonotype was seen many times. The V and J genes are TRBV18 and TRBJ2-7; TRBD1 is a possible D gene (6 bases). CDR3 length: 15 amino acids. Trimming shortened V by 2 bases and J by 6 bases, and 17 bases separated the two germline ends. The germline V gene has CDR1 KGHSH and CDR2 LQKENI. In nucleotides, the CDR3 is TGTGCCAGCTCACCATCCCAGGGGATCCGAGGCGAGCAGTACTTC. It is translated as CASSPSQGIRGEQYF.

This clonotype was detected only a few times. The chain employs TRBV19 and TRBJ1-6; 7 bases are a match to TRBD1. J lost 7 bases, V lost 4 bases, and 7 bases had no gene match. The CDR3 has 15 residues. CDR1 is LNHDA and CDR2 is SQIVND in the germline V gene (reference sequence). Here the CDR3 DNA reads TGTGCCAGTAGTACTATCGACAGGGTCAATTCACCCCTCCACTTT. Amino acids: CASSTIDRVNSPLHF. The full variable domain, rest sourced from reference TRBV19 and TRBJ1-6, is DGGITQSPKYLFRKEGQNVTLSCEQNLNHDAMYWYRQDPGQGLRLIYYSQIVNDFQKGDIAEGYSVSREKKESFPLTVTSAQKNPTAFYLCASSTIDRVNSPLHFGNGTRLTVT.

This clonotype has ten or more counts. This rearrangement joins TRBV11-1 to TRBJ2-5; possible D gene TRBD2, 5 bases. CDR1 and CDR2 from the germline V gene are SGHAT and FQDESV (reference sequence). V lost 3 bases to trimming and J lost 4 bases, with 9 bases between them. The CDR3 is made up of 13 amino acids. The CDR3 region is CASSFSGRETQYF. CDR3 nucleotides: TGTGCCAGCAGCTTTTCGGGAAGAGAGACCCAGTACTTC.

This clonotype was observed at least ten times. Here the CDR3 reads CASSLVGGAYSYEQYF. The CDR3 region has the DNA TGCGCCAGCAGCTTGGTCGGCGGGGCCTACTCCTACGAGCAGTACTTC. The chain joins TRBV5-1 to TRBJ2-7; D possibly corresponds to TRBD2 (6 bases). The V and J ends lost 0 bases and 0 bases respectively, with 13 bases between them. The V gene's germline CDR1 is SGHRS and CDR2 YFSETQ. The CDR3 is made up of 16 amino acids. Full variable domain (remainder filled in from reference TRBV5-1 and TRBJ2-7): KAGVTQTPRYLIKTRGQQVTLSCSPISGHRSVSWYQQTPGQGLQFLFEYFSETQRNKGNFPGRFSGRQFSNSRSEMNVSTLELGDSALYLCASSLVGGAYSYEQYFGPGTRLTVT.

V usage is TRBV19 and J usage is TRBJ2-7; no reliable D call. The V end lost 6 bases, the J end lost 3 bases, and 24 bases lay between the germline ends. This CDR3 region has 17 residues. The germline gives CDR1 LNHDA, CDR2 SQIVND (reference sequence). CDR3 residues: CASRSVALPGVGYEQYF. In DNA, the CDR3 is TGTGCCAGTAGGTCAGTCGCTCTGCCGGGCGTGGGCTACGAGCAGTACTTC.

This sequence joins TRBV15 and TRBJ1-2; no clear D gene. CDR3 size: 12 residues. Germline lookup yields CDR1 LNHNV and CDR2 YYDKDF (reference sequence). V gave up 0 bases and J gave up 3 bases, with 2 bases separating them. CDR3 DNA sequence: TGTGCCACCAGCAGAGATTACTATGGCTACACCTTC. It specifies CATSRDYYGYTF.

The genes are TRBV20-1 and TRBJ2-1; 13 bases line up with TRBD2. Germline assignment: CDR1 DFQATT and CDR2 SNEGSKA (reference sequence). The CDR3 totals 19 residues. V dropped 3 bases and J dropped 0; count of bases not matched to a gene: 11. The DNA of the CDR3 is TGCAGTGCTAGTTGGATGACTAGCGGGAGGTCGAGCTCCTACAATGAGCAGTTCTTC. It translates to CSASWMTSGRSSSYNEQFF.

J is TRBJ2-7 and V is TRBV29-1; D uncertain. Germline V gene data show CDR1 as SQVTM and CDR2 as ANQGSEA. The CDR3 consists of 9 residues. V was clipped by 2 bases and J by 4 bases, with 0 bases between them. The CDR3 loop reads CSVEYEQYF. CDR3 nucleotides: TGCAGCGTTGAATACGAGCAGTACTTC.

The chain recombines TRBV6-1 with TRBJ2-7; 7 nucleotides align to TRBD1. The length of the CDR3 is 13 residues. CDR1 and CDR2 (germline): MNHNS, SASEGT. Trimming cost V 5 bases and J 3 bases; bases outside gene matches: 4. The CDR3 region has the DNA TGTGCCAGCAGTACGGGACAGAGCTACGAGCAGTACTTC. Its translation is CASSTGQSYEQYF.

The table lists this clonotype with many counts. The chain joins TRBV6-1 to TRBJ2-3; D is perhaps TRBD1 (6 bases). Trimming took off 6 bases at V and 4 bases at J, with 14 bases between the two ends. The V gene's germline CDR1 is MNHNS and CDR2 SASEGT. The CDR3 extends over 14 amino acids. CDR3 in amino acids: CASSHPDRSDTQYF. The CDR3 DNA reads TGTGCCAGCAGCCACCCGGACAGATCAGATACGCAGTATTTT.

This clonotype was picked up many times. The chain employs TRBV11-2 and TRBJ2-2; no firm D call. The CDR3 is made up of 17 amino acids. Trimming shortened V by 0 bases and J by 1 base, and 12 bases separated the two germline ends. Looked up from germline, CDR1 is SGHAT and CDR2 is FQNNGV. For the CDR3, the DNA is TGTGCCAGCAGCTTAGATCCTCCGCCCAGGAACACCGGGGAGCTGTTTTTT. Encoded protein: CASSLDPPPRNTGELFF.

This clonotype was observed at least ten times. V is TRBV12-3 or TRBV12-4 and J is TRBJ1-1; perhaps TRBD1 as D (6 bases). This CDR3 spans 13 amino acids. V lost 7 bases and J lost 6, with 15 bases in between. Here the CDR3 reads CASIDGGSSEAFF. CDR3 nucleotide sequence: TGTGCCAGCATAGACGGGGGCAGCTCTGAAGCTTTCTTT.

A few counts support this clonotype. V usage is TRBV29-1 and J usage is TRBJ2-1, with D tentatively TRBD2 (6 bases). CDR1 SQVTM and CDR2 ANQGSEA come from the germline V gene. V lost 7 bases and J 0 bases, leaving 10 bases between the germline ends. This CDR3 is built from 13 residues. For the CDR3, the DNA is TGCAGCGCCCGGGACTTCTCCTACAATGAGCAGTTCTTC. Amino acids: CSARDFSYNEQFF.

The sample holds a few counts of this clonotype. The gene calls are TRBV13 and TRBJ2-2, with a possible D match to TRBD2 (6 bases). Deletions cut 4 bases from V and 4 bases from J, with 13 bases between. The germline V gene has CDR1 PRHDT and CDR2 FYEKMQ (reference sequence). CDR3 length equals 15 residues. The CDR3 coding sequence is TGTGCCAGCAGCTCGCAGGGTAGCGGCACCGGGGAGCTGTTTTTT. It is translated as CASSSQGSGTGELFF.

A single count supports this clonotype. The V call is TRBV20-1, the J call TRBJ2-7, with 12 bases matching TRBD2. V lost 5 bases and J lost 2; bases outside the gene matches: 4. The CDR3 is 14 residues long. CDR1 is DFQATT and CDR2 is SNEGSKA in the germline V gene (reference sequence). For the CDR3, the DNA is TGCAGTGCTGGGGCTAGCGGGAGGGCCTACGAGCAGTACTTC. Encoded protein: CSAGASGRAYEQYF.